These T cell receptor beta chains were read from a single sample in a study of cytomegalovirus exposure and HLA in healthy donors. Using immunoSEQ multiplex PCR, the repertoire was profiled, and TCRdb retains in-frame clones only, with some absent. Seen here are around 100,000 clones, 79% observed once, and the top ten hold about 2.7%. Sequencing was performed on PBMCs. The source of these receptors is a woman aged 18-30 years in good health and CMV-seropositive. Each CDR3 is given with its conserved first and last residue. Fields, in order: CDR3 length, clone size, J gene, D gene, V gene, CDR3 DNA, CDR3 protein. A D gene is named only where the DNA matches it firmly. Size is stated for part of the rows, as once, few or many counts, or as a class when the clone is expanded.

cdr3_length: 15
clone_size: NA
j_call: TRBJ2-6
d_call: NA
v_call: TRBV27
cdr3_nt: TGTGCCAGCAGTTTCGGGTACTCTGGGGCCAACGTCCTGACTTTC
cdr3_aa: CASSFGYSGANVLTF

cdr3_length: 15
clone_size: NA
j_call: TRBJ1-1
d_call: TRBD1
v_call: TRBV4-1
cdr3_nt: TGCGCCAGCAGCCAAGATCCCGGACAGGGGACGGGAGCTTTCTTT
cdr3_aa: CASSQDPGQGTGAFF

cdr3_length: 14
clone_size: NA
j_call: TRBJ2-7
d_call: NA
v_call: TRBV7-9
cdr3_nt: TGTGCCAGCGAAGCCTTCGCGGGTCCCTACGAGCAGTACTTC
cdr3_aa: CASEAFAGPYEQYF

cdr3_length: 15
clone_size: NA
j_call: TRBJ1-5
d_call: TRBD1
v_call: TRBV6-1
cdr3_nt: TGTGCCACCTCTGGTTGGGGACAGAACAATCAGCCCCAGCATTTT
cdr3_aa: CATSGWGQNNQPQHF

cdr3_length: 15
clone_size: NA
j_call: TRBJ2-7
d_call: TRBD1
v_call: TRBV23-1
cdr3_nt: TGCGCCAGCAGTCAATCGTGGGACAGCTCCTACGAGCAGTACTTC
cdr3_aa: CASSQSWDSSYEQYF

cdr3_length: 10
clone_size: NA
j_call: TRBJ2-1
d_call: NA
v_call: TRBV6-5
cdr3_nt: TGTGCCAGCGGCATGGATGAGCAGTTCTTC
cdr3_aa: CASGMDEQFF

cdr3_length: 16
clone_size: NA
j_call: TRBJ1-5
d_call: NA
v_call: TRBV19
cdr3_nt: TGTGCCAGTAGTATATTCCAGGGCCAGAGCAATCAGCCCCAGCATTTT
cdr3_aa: CASSIFQGQSNQPQHF

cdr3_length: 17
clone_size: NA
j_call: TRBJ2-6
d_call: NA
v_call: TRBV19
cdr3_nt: TGTGCCAGTAGTTCACCAGGGCGTTACTCTGGGGCCAACGTCCTGACTTTC
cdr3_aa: CASSSPGRYSGANVLTF

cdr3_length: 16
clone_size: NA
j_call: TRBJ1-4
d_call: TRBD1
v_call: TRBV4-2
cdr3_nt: TGTGCCAGCAGCCAACCCTTTACAGGGGAGGATGAAAAACTGTTTTTT
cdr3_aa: CASSQPFTGEDEKLFF

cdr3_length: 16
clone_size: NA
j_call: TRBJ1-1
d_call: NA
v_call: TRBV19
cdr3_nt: TGTGCCAGTAGTATACCACAGGGAGTTCTGAACACTGAAGCTTTCTTT
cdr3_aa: CASSIPQGVLNTEAFF

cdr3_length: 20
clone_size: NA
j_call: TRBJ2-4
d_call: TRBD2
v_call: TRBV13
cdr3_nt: TGTGCCAGCAGCTTCTACAGGGAGTTGAGCGGGGGACTAGCCAAAAACATTCAGTACTTC
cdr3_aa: CASSFYRELSGGLAKNIQYF

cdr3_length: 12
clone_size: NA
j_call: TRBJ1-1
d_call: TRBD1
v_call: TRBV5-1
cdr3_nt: TGCGCCAGCAAGACAGGGGCCACTGAAGCTTTCTTT
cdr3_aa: CASKTGATEAFF

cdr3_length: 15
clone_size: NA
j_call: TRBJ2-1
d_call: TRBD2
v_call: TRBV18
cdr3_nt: TGTGCCAGCTCAACTGGACTAGCGGGATACAATGAGCAGTTCTTC
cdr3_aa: CASSTGLAGYNEQFF

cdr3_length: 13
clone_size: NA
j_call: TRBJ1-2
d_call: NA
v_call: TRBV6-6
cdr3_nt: TGTGCCAGCAGTTACTCGCAGGGGAATGGCTACACCTTC
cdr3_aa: CASSYSQGNGYTF

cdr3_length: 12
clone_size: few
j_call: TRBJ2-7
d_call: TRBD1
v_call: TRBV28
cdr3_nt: TGTGCCAGCAGTGCGGCAGGGGGTGAGCAGTACTTC
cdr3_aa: CASSAAGGEQYF

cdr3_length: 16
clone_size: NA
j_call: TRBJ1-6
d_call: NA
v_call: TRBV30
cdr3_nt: TGTGCCTGGAGTCAGAGGGGGAGCTCCTATAATTCACCCCTCCACTTT
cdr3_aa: CAWSQRGSSYNSPLHF

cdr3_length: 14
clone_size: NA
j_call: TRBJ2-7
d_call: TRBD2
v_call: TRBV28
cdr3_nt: TGTGCCAGCATCCCACCGGGGGGACTGGGTGAGCAGTACTTC
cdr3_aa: CASIPPGGLGEQYF

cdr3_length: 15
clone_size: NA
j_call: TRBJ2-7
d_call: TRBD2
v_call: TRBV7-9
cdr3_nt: TGTGCCAGCAGCAAACTAGCGGAGAGACCCTACGAGCAGTACTTC
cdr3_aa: CASSKLAERPYEQYF

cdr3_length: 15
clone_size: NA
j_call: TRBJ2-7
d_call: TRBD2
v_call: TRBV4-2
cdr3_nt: TGTGCCAGCAGCCAAGATTGGGGGGAGGGGTACGAGCAGTACTTC
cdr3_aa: CASSQDWGEGYEQYF

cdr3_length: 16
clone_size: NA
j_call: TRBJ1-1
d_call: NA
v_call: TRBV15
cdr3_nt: TGTGCCACCAGCAGAGCGGTAGGAGAAGCGAACACTGAAGCTTTCTTT
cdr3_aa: CATSRAVGEANTEAFF

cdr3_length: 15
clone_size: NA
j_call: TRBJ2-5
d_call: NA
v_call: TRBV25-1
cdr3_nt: TGTGCCAGCAGTGAATTAGGAGGCGGAGGAGAGACCCAGTACTTC
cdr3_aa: CASSELGGGGETQYF

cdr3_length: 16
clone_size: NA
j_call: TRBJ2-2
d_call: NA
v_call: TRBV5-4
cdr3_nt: TGTGCCAGCAGCTTGGTTGGCAGGGCGAACACCGGGGAGCTGTTTTTT
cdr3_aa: CASSLVGRANTGELFF

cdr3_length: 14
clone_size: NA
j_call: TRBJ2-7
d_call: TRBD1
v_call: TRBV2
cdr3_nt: TGTGCCAGCAGGGCGGGACAGGGATCCTACGAGCAGTACTTC
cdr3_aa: CASRAGQGSYEQYF

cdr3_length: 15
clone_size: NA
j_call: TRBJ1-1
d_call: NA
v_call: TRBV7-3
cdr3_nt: TGTGCCAGCAGCTTAAGTGGCCAGGTGTACACTGAAGCTTTCTTT
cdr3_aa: CASSLSGQVYTEAFF

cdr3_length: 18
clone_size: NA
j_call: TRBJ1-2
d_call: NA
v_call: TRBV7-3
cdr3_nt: TGTGCCAGCAGCTTAACGGGGGGGGCAGGGCGTGAGGGCTATGGCTACACCTTC
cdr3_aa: CASSLTGGAGREGYGYTF

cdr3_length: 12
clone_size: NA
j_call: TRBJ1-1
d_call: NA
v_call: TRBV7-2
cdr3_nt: TGTGCCAGCAGCTTCCCTCACACTGAAGCTTTCTTT
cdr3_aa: CASSFPHTEAFF

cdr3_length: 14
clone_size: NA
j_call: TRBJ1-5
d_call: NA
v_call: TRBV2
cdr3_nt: TGTGCCAGCACTTCCGGACAAGATTATCAGCCCCAGCATTTT
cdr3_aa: CASTSGQDYQPQHF

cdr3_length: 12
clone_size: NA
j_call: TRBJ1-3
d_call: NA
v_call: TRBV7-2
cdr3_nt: TGTGCCAGCAGCTTAGAGACATACACCATATATTTT
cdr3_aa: CASSLETYTIYF